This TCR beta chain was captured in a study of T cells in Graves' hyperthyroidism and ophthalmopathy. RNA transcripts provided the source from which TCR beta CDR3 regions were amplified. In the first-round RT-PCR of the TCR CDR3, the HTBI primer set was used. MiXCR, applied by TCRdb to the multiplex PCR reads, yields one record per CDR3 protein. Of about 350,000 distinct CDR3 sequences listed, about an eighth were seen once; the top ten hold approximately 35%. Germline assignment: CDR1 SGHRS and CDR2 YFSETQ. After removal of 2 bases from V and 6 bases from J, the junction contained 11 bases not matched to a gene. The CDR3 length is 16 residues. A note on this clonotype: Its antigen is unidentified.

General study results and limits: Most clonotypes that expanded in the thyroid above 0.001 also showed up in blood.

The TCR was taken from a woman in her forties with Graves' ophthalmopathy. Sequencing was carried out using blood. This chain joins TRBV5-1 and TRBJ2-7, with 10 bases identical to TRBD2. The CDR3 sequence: CASSFALIAGGLEQYF. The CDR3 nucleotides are TGCGCCAGCAGCTTCGCCCTTATAGCGGGAGGCCTCGAGCAGTACTTC.